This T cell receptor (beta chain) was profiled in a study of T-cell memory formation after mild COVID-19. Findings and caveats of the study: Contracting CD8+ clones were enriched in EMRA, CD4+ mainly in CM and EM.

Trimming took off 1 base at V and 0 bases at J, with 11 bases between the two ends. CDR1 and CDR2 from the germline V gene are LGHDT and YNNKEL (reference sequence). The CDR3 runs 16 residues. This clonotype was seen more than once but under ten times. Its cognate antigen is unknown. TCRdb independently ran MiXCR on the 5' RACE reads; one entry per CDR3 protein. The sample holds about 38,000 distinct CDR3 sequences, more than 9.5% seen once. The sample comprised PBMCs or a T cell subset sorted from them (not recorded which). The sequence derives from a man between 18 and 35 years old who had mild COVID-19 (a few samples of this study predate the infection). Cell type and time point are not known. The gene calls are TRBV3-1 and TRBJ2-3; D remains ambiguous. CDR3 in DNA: TGTGCCAGCAGCCAAGGAGCGAGAACTAGCACAGATACGCAGTATTTT. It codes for CASSQGARTSTDTQYF.